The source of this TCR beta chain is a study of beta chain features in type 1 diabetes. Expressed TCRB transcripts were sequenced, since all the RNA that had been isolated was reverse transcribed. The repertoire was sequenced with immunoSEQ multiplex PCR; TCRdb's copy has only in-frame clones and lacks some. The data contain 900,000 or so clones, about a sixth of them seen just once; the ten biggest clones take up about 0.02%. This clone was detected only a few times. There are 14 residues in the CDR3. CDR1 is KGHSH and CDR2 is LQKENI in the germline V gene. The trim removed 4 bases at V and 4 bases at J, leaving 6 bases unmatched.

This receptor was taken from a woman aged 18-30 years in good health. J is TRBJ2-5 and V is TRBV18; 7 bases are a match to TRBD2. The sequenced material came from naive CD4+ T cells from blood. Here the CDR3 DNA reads TGTGCCAGCTCACTCTCGGGAGGTGCAGAGACCCAGTACTTC. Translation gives CASSLSGGAETQYF.